This T cell receptor beta chain was observed in a study of T-cell reconstitution after alpha-beta-depleted transplantation in children. Molecular barcoding with unique molecular identifiers was used for the TCRbeta library. MiXCR, run by TCRdb on the PCR reads, gives a single entry per CDR3 protein. The data show 600,000 to 800,000 distinct CDR3 sequences, around 12% seen once. Study results and limitations: In patients about two months after transplant, alpha-beta T cells reportedly arose from several hundred expanded graft clones.

CDR1 SGHRS and CDR2 YFSETQ come from the germline V gene. J gave up 3 bases and V 3 bases, and 6 bases lay outside the gene matches. The CDR3 sequence is 17 residues long. A few counts support this clonotype. The antigen is not known. J is TRBJ1-4 and V is TRBV5-1; 12 bases align to TRBD1. The source is a girl aged 2 to 10 with congenital amegakaryocytic thrombocytopenia, due to receive a stem cell transplant. The material was PBMCs, obtained before TCRalphabeta/CD19-depleted stem cell transplant. The DNA of the CDR3 is TGCGCCAGCAGCTCGGGACAGGGGGCAAATCCTAATGAAAAACTGTTTTTT. Its translation: CASSSGQGANPNEKLFF.